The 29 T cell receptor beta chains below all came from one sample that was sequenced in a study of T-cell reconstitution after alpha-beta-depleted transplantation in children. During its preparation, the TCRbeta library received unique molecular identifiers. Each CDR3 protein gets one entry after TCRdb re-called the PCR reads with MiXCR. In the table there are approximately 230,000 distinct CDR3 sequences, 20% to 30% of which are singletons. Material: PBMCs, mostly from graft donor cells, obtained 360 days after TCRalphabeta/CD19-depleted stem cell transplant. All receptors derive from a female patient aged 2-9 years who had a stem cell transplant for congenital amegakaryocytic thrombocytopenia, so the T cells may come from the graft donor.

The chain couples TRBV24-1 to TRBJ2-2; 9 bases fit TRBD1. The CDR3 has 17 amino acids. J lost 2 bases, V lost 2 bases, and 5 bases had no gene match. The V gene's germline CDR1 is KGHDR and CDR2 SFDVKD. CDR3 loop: CATSDSGQGTNTGELFF. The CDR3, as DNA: TGTGCCACCAGTGATTCGGGACAGGGTACCAACACCGGGGAGCTGTTTTTT.

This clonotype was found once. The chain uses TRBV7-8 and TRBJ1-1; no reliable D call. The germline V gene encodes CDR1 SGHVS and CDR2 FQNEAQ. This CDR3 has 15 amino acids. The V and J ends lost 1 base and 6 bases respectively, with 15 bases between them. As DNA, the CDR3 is TGTGCCAGCAGCTTAGGAGACTCCGTGGCCCCTGAAGCTTTCTTT. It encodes CASSLGDSVAPEAFF.

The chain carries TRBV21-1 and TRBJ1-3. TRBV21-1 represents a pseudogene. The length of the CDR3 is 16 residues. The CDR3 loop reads CASSKVPRSSGNTIYF. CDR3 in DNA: TGTGCCAGCAGCAAAGTCCCCCGGAGCTCTGGAAACACCATATATTTT.

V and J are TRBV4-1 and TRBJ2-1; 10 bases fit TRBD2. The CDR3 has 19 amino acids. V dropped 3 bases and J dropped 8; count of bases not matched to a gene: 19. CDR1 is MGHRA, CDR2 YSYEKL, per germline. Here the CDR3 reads CASSQVPGLARLREYEQFF. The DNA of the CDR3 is TGCGCCAGCAGCCAGGTCCCGGGACTAGCGCGTCTTCGGGAGTATGAGCAGTTCTTC.

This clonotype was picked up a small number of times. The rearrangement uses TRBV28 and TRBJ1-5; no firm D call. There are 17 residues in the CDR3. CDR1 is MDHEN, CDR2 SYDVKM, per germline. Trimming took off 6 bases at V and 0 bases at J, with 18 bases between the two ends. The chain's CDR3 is CASSSLLAVYSNQPQHF. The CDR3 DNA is TGTGCCAGCAGCTCGCTTCTGGCAGTTTATAGCAATCAGCCCCAGCATTTT.

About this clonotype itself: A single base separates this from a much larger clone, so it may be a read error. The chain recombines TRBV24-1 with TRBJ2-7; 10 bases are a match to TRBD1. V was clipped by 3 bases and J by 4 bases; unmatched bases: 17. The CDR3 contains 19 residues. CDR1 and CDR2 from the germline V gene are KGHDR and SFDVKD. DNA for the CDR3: TGTGCCACCAGTGATGGTCCCAAGACGGGGACAGGGGCGGGGTACGAGCAGTACTTC. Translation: CATSDGPKTGTGAGYEQYF.

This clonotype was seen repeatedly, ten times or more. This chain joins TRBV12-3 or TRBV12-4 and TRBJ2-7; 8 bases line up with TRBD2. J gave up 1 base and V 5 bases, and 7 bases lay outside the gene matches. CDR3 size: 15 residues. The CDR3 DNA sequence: TGTGCCAGCAGTCCCAGCGGGAGCCCTTCCTACGAGCAGTACTTC. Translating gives CASSPSGSPSYEQYF.

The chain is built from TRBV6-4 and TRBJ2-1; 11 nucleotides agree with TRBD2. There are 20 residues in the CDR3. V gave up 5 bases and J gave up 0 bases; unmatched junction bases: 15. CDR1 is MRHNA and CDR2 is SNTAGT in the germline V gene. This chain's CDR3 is CASSRQVTSGTPSSYNEQFF. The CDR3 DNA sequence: TGTGCCAGCAGTCGACAGGTGACTAGCGGGACTCCTAGCTCCTACAATGAGCAGTTCTTC.

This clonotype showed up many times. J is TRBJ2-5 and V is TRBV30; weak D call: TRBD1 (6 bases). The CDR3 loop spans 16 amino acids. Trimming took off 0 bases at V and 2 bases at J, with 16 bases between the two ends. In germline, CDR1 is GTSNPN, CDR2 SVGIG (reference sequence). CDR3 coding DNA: TGTGCCTGGAGTGTAGCGAGGGTGAGGGGGCAAGAGACCCAGTACTTC. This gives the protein CAWSVARVRGQETQYF.

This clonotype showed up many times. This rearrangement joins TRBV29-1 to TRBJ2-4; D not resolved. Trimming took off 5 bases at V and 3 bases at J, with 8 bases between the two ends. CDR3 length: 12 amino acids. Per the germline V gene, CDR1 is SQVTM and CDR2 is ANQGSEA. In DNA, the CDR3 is TGCAGCGTTAGGGTGGGCAAAAACATTCAGTACTTC. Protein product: CSVRVGKNIQYF.

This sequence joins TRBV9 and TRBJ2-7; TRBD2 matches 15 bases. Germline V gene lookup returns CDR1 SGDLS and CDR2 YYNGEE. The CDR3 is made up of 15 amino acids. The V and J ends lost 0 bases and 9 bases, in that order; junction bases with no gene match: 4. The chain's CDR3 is CASSVGTSGRGRQYF. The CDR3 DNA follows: TGTGCCAGCAGCGTAGGGACTAGCGGGAGGGGCCGGCAGTACTTC.

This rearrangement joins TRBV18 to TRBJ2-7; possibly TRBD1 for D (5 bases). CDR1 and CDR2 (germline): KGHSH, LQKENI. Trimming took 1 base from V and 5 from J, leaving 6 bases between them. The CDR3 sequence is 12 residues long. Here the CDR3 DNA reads TGTGCCAGCTCACCACAGGGGAACGAGCAGTACTTC. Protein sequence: CASSPQGNEQYF.

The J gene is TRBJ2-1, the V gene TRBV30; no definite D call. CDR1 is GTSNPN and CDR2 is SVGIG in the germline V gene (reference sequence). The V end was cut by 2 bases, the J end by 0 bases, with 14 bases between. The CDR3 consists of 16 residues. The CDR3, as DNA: TGTGCCTGGAGTCAGGTACTACATGGCTCCTACAATGAGCAGTTCTTC. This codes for CAWSQVLHGSYNEQFF.

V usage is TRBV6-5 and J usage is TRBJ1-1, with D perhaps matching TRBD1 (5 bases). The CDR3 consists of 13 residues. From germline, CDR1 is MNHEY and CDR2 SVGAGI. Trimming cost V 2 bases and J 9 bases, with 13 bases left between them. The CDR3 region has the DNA TGTGCCAGCAGTTACGCGCGGGCAGGGAAAGCTTTCTTT. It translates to CASSYARAGKAFF.

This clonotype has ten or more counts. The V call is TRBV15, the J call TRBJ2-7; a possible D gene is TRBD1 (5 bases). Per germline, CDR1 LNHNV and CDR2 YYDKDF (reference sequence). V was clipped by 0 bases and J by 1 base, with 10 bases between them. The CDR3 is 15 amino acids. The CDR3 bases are TGTGCCACCAGCAGAGACCCTAGGACATCCTACGAGCAGTACTTC. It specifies CATSRDPRTSYEQYF.

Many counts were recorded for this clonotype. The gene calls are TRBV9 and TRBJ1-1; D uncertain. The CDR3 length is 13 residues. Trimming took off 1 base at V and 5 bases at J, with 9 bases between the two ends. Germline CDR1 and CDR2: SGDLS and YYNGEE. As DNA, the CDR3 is TGTGCCAGCAGCGTATTCTATGGAACTGAAGCTTTCTTT. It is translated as CASSVFYGTEAFF.

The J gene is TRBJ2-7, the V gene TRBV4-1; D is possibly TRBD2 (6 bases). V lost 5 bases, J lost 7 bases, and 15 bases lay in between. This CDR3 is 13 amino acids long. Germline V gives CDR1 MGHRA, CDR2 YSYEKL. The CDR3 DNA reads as TGCGCCAGCAGCAGGGCCTGGGCGGGAGAGCAGTACTTC. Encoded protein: CASSRAWAGEQYF.

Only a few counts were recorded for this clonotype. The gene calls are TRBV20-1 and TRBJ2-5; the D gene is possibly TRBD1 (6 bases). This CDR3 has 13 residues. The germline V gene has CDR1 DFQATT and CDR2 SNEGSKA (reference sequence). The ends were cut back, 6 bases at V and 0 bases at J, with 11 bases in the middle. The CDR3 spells CSAEGQYQETQYF. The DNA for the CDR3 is TGCAGTGCGGAAGGACAGTACCAAGAGACCCAGTACTTC.

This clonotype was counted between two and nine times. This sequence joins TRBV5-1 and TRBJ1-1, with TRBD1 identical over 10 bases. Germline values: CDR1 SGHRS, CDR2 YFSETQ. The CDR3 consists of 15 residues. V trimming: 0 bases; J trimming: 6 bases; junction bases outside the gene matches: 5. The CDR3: CASSLAGQGYPEAFF. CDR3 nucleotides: TGCGCCAGCAGCTTGGCGGGACAGGGGTATCCTGAAGCTTTCTTT.

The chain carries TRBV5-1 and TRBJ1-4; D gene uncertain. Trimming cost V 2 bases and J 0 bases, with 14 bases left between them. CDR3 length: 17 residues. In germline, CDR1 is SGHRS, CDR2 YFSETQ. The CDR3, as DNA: TGCGCCAGCAGCTTCGCGGCAGGAACGGCAACTAATGAAAAACTGTTTTTT. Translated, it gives CASSFAAGTATNEKLFF.

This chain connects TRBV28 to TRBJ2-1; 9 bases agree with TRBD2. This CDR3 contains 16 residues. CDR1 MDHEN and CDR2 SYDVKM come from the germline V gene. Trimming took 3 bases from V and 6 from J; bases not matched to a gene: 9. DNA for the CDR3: TGTGCCAGCAGTTTCTTAGGACTAGCGTCTTTCAATGAGCAGTTCTTC. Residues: CASSFLGLASFNEQFF. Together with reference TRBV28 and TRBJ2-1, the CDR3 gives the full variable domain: DVKVTQSSRYLVKRTGEKVFLECVQDMDHENMFWYRQDPGLGLRLIYFSYDVKMKEKGDIPEGYSVSREKKERFSLILESASTNQTSMYLCASSFLGLASFNEQFFGPGTRLTVL.

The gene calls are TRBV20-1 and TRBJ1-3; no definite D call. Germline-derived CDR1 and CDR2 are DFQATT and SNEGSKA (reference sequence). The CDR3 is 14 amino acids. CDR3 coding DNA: TGCAGCGCCCCAAACGGTCGCTCTGGAAACACCATATATTTT. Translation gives CSAPNGRSGNTIYF.

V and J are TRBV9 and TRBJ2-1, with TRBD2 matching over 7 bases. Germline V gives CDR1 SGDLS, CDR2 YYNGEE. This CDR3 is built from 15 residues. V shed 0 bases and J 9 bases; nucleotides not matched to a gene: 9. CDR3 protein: CASSVATTSRGEQFF. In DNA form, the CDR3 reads TGTGCCAGCAGCGTAGCTACGACTAGCCGTGGTGAGCAGTTCTTC. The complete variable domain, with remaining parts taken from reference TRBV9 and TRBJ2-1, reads DSGVTQTPKHLITATGQRVTLRCSPRSGDLSVYWYQQSLDQGLQFLIQYYNGEERAKGNILERFSAQQFPDLHSELNLSSLELGDSALYFCASSVATTSRGEQFFGPGTRLTVL.

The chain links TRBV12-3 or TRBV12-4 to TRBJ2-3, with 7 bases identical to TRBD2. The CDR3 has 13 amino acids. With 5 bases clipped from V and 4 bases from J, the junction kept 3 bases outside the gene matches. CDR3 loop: CASSRDYSDTQYF. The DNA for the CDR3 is TGTGCCAGCAGTAGGGACTATTCAGATACGCAGTATTTT.

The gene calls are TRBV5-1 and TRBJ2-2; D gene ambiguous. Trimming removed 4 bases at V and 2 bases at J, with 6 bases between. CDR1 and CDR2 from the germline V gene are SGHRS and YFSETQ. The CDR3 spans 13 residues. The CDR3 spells CASSDINTGELFF. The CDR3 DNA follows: TGCGCCAGCAGCGACATTAACACCGGGGAGCTGTTTTTT.

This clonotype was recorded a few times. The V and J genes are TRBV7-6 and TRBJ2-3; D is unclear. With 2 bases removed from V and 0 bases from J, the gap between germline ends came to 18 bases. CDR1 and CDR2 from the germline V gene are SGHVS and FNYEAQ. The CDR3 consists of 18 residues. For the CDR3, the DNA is TGTGCCAGCAGCTTATTCCCCCGGGTCTCGACTAGCACAGATACGCAGTATTTT. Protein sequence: CASSLFPRVSTSTDTQYF.

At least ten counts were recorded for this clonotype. The CDR3 sequence is CASSLGLGPSSYEQYF. The CDR3 coding sequence is TGTGCCAGCAGCTTAGGTCTGGGGCCGAGCTCCTACGAGCAGTACTTC. The V call is TRBV7-9, the J call TRBJ2-7; tentatively, D is TRBD1 (5 bases). CDR1 and CDR2 from the germline V gene are SEHNR and FQNEAQ (reference sequence). V was clipped by 1 base and J by 0 bases, with 13 bases between them. This CDR3 spans 16 amino acids.

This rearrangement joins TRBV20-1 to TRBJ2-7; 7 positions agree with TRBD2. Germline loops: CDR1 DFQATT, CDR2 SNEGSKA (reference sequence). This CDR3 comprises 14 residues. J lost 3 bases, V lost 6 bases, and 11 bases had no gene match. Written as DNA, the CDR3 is TGCAGTGCCCCCGAGGGACTACCAAGCTACGAGCAGTACTTC. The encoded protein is CSAPEGLPSYEQYF.

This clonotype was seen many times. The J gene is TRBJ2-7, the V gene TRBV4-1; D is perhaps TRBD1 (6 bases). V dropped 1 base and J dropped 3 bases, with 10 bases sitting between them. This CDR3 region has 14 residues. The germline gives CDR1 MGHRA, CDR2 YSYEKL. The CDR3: CASSQVQGIYEQYF. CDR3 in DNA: TGCGCCAGCAGCCAAGTCCAGGGGATCTACGAGCAGTACTTC.